This entry lists 2 T cell receptor beta chains sequenced from one sample in a study of tumor-infiltrating lymphocytes in primary liver carcinoma. Total RNA (around 500 ng) served as template for TCR beta cDNA synthesis primed by a constant-region primer. Investigators got TCR beta libraries out of three nested multiplex PCR rounds, done with slightly modified ARM-PCR. Forward primers for TRBV1-TRBV30 and a C-beta reverse primer served the first two PCR rounds, at 10 cycles each. One entry per CDR3 protein, called by TCRdb with MiXCR from the multiplex PCR reads. The sample has approximately 120,000 distinct CDR3 sequences; 55% to 75% are singletons. The tissue used was unsorted bulk material of about 17-33 mg. RNA and DNA were co-extracted from it with the AllPrep DNA/RNA mini kit. The sample was liver tumor tissue from sampling region 3. Noted subset: tumor region T3, left-lateral pole. The receptors were sampled from a woman aged 60-75 years with primary liver carcinoma and hepatitis B virus infection.

This clonotype has at least ten counts. The chain links TRBV6-5 to TRBJ1-3; TRBD1 might be the D (5 bases). V lost 0 bases and J 6 bases, leaving 18 bases between the germline ends. CDR3 length equals 17 residues. CDR1 is MNHEY, CDR2 SVGAGI, per germline. The CDR3 DNA is TGTGCCAGCAGTTACTCAATACCAGGGAGTAGGGCAAACACCATATATTTT. It is translated as CASSYSIPGSRANTIYF.

As to this clonotype: Possible read error: a much larger clone is one base away. The CDR3 carries no conserved terminal phenylalanine or tryptophan, so it likely arises from a read error. V and J are TRBV7-9 and TRBJ2-5; D ambiguous. The CDR3 length is 12 residues. Trimming cost V 2 bases and J 5 bases, with 6 bases left between them. Germline CDR1 is SEHNR and CDR2 is FQNEAQ (reference sequence). CDR3 in amino acids: CASSLSRETQYL. For the CDR3, the DNA is TGTGCCAGCAGCTTATCCAGGGAGACCCAGTACCTC.